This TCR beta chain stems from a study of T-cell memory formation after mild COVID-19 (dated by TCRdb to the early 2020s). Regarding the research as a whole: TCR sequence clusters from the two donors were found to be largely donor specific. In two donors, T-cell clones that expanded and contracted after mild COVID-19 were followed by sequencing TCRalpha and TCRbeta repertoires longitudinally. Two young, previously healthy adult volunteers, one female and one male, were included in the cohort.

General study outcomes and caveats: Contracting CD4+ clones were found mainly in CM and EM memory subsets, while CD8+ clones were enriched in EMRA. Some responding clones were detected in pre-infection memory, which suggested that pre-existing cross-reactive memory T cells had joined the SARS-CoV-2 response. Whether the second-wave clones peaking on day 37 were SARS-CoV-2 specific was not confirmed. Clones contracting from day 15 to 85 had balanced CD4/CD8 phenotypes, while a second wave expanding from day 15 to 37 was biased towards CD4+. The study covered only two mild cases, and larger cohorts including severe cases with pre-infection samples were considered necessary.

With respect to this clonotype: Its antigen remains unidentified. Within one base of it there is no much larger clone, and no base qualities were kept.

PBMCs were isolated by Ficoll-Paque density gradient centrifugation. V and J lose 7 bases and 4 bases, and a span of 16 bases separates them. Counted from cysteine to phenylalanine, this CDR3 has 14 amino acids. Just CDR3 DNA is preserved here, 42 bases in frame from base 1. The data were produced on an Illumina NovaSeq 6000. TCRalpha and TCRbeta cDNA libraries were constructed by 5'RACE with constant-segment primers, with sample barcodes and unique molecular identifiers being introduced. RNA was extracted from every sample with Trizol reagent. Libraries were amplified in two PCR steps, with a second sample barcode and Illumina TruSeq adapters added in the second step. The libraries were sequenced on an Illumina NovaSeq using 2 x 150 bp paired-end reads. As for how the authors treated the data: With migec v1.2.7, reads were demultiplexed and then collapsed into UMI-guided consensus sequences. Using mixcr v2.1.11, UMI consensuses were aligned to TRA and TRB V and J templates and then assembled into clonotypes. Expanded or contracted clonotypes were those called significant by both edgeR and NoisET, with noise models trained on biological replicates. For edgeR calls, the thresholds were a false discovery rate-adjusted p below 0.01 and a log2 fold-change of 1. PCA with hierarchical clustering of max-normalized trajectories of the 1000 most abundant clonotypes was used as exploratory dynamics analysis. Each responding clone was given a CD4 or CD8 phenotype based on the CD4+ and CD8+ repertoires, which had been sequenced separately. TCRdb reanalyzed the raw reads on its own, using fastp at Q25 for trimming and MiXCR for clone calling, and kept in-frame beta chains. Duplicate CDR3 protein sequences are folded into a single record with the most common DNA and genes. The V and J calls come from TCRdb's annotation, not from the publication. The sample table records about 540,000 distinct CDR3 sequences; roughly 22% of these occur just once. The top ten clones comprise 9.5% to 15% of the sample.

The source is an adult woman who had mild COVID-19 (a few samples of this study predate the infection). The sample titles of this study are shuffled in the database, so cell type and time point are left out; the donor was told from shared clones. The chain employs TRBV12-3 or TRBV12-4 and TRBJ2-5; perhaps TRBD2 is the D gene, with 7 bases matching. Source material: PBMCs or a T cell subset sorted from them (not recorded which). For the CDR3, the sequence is CASTQRGRGETQYF. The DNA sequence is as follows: TGTGCCAGCACTCAAAGGGGGAGGGGAGAGACCCAGTACTTC.